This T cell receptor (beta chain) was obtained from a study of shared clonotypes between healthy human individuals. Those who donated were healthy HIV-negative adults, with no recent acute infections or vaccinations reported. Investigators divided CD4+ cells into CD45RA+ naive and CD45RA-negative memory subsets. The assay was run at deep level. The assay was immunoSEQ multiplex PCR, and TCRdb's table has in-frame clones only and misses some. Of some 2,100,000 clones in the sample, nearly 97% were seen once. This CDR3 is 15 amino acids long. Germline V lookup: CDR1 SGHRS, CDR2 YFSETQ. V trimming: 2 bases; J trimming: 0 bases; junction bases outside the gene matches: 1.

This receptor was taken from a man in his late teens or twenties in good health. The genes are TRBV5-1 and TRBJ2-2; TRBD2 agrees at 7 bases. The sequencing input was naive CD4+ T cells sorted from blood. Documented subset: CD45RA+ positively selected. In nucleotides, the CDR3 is TGCGCCAGCAGCTTTGCGGGAGCGAACACCGGGGAGCTGTTTTTT. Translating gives CASSFAGANTGELFF.